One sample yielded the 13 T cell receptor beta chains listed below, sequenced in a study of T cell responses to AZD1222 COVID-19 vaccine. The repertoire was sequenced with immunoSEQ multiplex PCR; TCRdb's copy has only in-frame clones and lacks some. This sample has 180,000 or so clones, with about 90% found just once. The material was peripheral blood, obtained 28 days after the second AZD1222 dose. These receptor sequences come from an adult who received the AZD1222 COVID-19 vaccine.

The CDR3: CASSGGYSGNTIYF. In nucleotides, the CDR3 is TGTGCCAGCTCCGGCGGATACTCTGGAAACACCATATATTTT. This rearrangement joins TRBV18 to TRBJ1-3; D gene uncertain. Trimming shortened V by 6 bases and J by 0 bases, and 9 bases separated the two germline ends. Per the germline V gene, CDR1 is KGHSH and CDR2 is LQKENI. This CDR3 region has 14 residues.

In nucleotides, the CDR3 is TGTGCCAGCAGCTTAAGGTCGGGTCTAGCGGGAGGAAATGAGCAGTTCTTC. This translates into CASSLRSGLAGGNEQFF. This chain uses TRBV7-9 with TRBJ2-1; 11 bases align to TRBD2. V lost 2 bases to trimming and J lost 7 bases; unmatched junction nucleotides: 10. CDR3 size: 17 residues. Germline assignment: CDR1 SEHNR and CDR2 FQNEAQ (reference sequence).

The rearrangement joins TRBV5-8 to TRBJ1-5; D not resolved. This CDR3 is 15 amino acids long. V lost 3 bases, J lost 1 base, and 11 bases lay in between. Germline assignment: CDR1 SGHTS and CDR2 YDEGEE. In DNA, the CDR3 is TGTGCCAGCAGCTCGACGGGAGGGAGCAATCAGCCCCAGCATTTT. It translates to CASSSTGGSNQPQHF.

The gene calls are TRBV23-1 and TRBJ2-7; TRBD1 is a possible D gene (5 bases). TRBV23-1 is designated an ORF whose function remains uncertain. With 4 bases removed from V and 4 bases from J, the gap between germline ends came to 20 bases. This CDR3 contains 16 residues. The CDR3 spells CASSLLPDQGDYEQYF. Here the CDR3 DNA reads TGCGCCAGCAGTCTCCTCCCCGACCAGGGCGATTACGAGCAGTACTTC.

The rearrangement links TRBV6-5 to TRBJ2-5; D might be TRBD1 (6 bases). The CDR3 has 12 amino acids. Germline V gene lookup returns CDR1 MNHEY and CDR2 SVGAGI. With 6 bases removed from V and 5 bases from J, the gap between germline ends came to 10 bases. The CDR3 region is CASSWQGETQYF. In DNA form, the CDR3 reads TGTGCCAGCAGCTGGCAGGGGGAGACCCAGTACTTC.

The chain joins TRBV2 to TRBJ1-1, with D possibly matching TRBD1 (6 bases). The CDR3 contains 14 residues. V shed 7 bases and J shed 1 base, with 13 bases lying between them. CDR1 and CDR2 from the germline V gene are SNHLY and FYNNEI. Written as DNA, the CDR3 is TGTGCCAGCACTACTACAGGGTCGAACACTGAAGCTTTCTTT. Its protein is CASTTTGSNTEAFF.

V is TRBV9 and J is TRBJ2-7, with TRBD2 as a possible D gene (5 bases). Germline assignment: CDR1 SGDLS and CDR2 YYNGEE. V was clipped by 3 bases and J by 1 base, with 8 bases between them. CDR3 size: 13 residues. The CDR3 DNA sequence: TGTGCCAGCAGCGCCGGGGAGTCCTACGAGCAGTACTTC. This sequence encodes CASSAGESYEQYF.

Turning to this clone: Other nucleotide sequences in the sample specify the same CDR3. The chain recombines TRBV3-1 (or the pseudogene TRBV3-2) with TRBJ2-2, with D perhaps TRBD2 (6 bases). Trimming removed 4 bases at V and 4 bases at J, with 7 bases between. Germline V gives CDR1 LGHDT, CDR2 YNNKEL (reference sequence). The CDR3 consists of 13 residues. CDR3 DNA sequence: TGTGCCAGCAGCCTGCGGGGCACCGGGGAGCTGTTTTTT. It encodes CASSLRGTGELFF.

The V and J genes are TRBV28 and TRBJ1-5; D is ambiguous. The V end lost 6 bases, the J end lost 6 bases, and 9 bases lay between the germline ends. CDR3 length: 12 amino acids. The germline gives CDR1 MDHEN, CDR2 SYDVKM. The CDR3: CASSPGSQPQHF. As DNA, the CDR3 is TGTGCCAGCAGCCCGGGATCTCAGCCCCAGCATTTT.

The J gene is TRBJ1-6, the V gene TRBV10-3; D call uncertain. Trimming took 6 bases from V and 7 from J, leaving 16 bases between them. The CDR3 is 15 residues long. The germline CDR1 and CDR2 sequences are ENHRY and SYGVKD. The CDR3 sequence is CAIRAVTPGNSPLHF. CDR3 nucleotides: TGTGCCATCAGGGCGGTGACCCCCGGGAATTCACCCCTCCACTTT.

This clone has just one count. For the CDR3, the DNA is TGTGCCAGCAGGCCTGTGGTTTGGGGGAACTATGGCTACACCTTC. This encodes CASRPVVWGNYGYTF. The V and J genes are TRBV21-1 and TRBJ1-2. TRBV21-1 is given as a pseudogene. The CDR3 runs to 15 residues.

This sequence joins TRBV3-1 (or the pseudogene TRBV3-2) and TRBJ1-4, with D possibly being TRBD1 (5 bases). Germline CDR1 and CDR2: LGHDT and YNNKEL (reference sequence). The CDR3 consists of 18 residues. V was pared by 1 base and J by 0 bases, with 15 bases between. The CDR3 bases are TGTGCCAGCAGCCAAGTTTCGGGACGGACGGCAACTAATGAAAAACTGTTTTTT. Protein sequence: CASSQVSGRTATNEKLFF.

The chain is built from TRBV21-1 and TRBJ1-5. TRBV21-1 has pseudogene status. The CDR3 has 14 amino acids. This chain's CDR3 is CASSELVSNQPQHF. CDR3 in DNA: TGTGCCAGCAGCGAGTTAGTTAGCAATCAGCCCCAGCATTTT.